The 18 T cell receptor beta chains below were found in one sample sequenced in a study of cytotoxic CD8 clonotypes in ibrutinib-treated CLL (dated by TCRdb to the early 2020s). Library preparation used the immunoSEQ multiplex PCR assay. What TCRdb holds here is the immuneACCESS table cut down to in-frame rearrangements. Part of the clones is not present; checked against another copy, under half of the missing clones reflect an unresolved V gene, and the others are unexplained. The sample has around 310,000 clones on record, around four fifths of them singletons. Jointly, the top ten make up over 6.5% of the sample. The sample in question was PBMCs, obtained before ibrutinib treatment. These receptors were taken from a human donor with chronic lymphocytic leukemia.

This clone has only a few counts. V and J are TRBV4-2 and TRBJ2-5; 7 bases map to TRBD2. CDR1 LGHNA and CDR2 YNFKEQ come from the germline V gene. The CDR3 runs to 15 residues. The J segment lost 0 bases and the V segment lost 4 bases, leaving 5 bases of the junction unmatched. CDR3 in DNA: TGTGCCAGCAGCCCCGGGACTAAGTACCAAGAGACCCAGTACTTC. It codes for CASSPGTKYQETQYF.

The chain employs TRBV27 and TRBJ2-3, with TRBD2 matching 9 bases. V shed 4 bases and J 1 base; nucleotides not matched to a gene: 3. This CDR3 is 15 amino acids long. The germline CDR1 and CDR2 sequences are MNHEY and SMNVEV (reference sequence). CDR3 protein: CASSSRTSGTDTQYF. CDR3 nucleotides: TGTGCCAGCAGTTCCCGGACTAGCGGCACAGATACGCAGTATTTT.

The chain is built from TRBV10-3 and TRBJ1-1; 8 bases map to TRBD1. There are 13 residues in the CDR3. Germline V lookup: CDR1 ENHRY, CDR2 SYGVKD. The junction had 11 bases not matched to a gene; V was cut back by 10 bases and J by 7 bases. CDR3 sequence (DNA): TGTGCCAGCAGAATTGACAGGGGTGGTGAAGCTTTCTTT. Its translation: CASRIDRGGEAFF.

In its sample, this clone was seen a few times. The chain links TRBV2 to TRBJ1-1; D gene unclear. V was pared by 6 bases and J by 0 bases, with 8 bases between. The CDR3 sequence is 13 residues long. The germline V gene encodes CDR1 SNHLY and CDR2 FYNNEI. CDR3 nucleotide sequence: TGTGCCAGCAGCCTACAACTGAACACTGAAGCTTTCTTT. Its protein product is CASSLQLNTEAFF.

J is TRBJ2-1 and V is TRBV14; tentatively, D is TRBD2 (5 bases). Per the germline V gene, CDR1 is SGHDN and CDR2 is FVKESK. The CDR3 loop spans 17 amino acids. With 5 bases removed from V and 0 bases from J, the gap between germline ends came to 17 bases. The CDR3 sequence: CASSYNSRTVSYNEQFF. The CDR3 nucleotides read TGTGCCAGCAGCTATAACTCGAGGACTGTCTCCTACAATGAGCAGTTCTTC.

The CDR3 DNA follows: TGTGCCAGCAGCCCGCACCGTGTCTCTGGAAACACCATATATTTT. Translating gives CASSPHRVSGNTIYF. V usage is TRBV7-8 and J usage is TRBJ1-3, with unresolved D. The germline V gene has CDR1 SGHVS and CDR2 FQNEAQ. Trimming took off 5 bases at V and 0 bases at J, with 11 bases between the two ends. The CDR3 sequence is 15 residues long. Full variable domain (remainder filled in from reference TRBV7-8 and TRBJ1-3): GAGVSQSPRYKVAKRGQDVALRCDPISGHVSLFWYQQALGQGPEFLTYFQNEAQLDKSGLPSDRFFAERPEGSVSTLKIQRTQQEDSAVYLCASSPHRVSGNTIYFGEGSWLTVV.

This clone was found once. The chain links TRBV27 to TRBJ1-2, with TRBD1 matching 9 bases. Germline-derived CDR1 and CDR2 are MNHEY and SMNVEV (reference sequence). Germline trimming cut 3 bases from V and 8 bases from J; bases unmatched to any gene: 10. This CDR3 region has 15 residues. CDR3 protein: CASSFPSGTGNGYTF. The CDR3 nucleotides are TGTGCCAGCAGTTTCCCATCCGGGACAGGGAACGGCTACACCTTC.

The chain combines TRBV7-2 with TRBJ1-4; a possible D gene is TRBD1 (5 bases). This CDR3 is 15 amino acids long. Germline V gene data show CDR1 as SGHTA and CDR2 as FQGNSA. The V gene lost 5 bases and the J gene lost 1 base, with 11 bases spanning the gap. The DNA for the CDR3 is TGTGCCAGCAGCCGTAACAGGCAAACTAATGAAAAACTGTTTTTT. It encodes CASSRNRQTNEKLFF.

This chain uses TRBV28 with TRBJ1-4; D is unclear. The V end was cut by 3 bases, the J end by 6 bases, with 8 bases between. The CDR3 sequence is 13 residues long. In germline, CDR1 is MDHEN, CDR2 SYDVKM. Written as DNA, the CDR3 is TGTGCCAGCAGTTTGGAGATGGATGAAAAACTGTTTTTT. Translation gives CASSLEMDEKLFF.

The sample holds a few counts of this clone. V and J are TRBV30 and TRBJ1-1; D gene ambiguous. The germline CDR1 and CDR2 sequences are GTSNPN and SVGIG (reference sequence). CDR3 length: 17 residues. Between the trimmed V and J ends, which lost 8 bases and 0 bases, there was a span of 25 bases. The CDR3 reads CALEDLWAENMNTEAFF. The CDR3 DNA reads as TGTGCCCTGGAGGATCTCTGGGCAGAGAACATGAACACTGAAGCTTTCTTT.

There are a few counts of this clone. V and J are TRBV7-8 and TRBJ1-4, with D tentatively TRBD1 (6 bases). The V gene lost 3 bases and the J gene lost 5 bases, with 10 bases spanning the gap. From germline, CDR1 is SGHVS and CDR2 FQNEAQ. This CDR3 comprises 14 residues. The CDR3: CASSFGRGNEKLFF. In DNA form, the CDR3 reads TGTGCCAGCAGCTTCGGCAGGGGAAATGAAAAACTGTTTTTT. The whole variable domain, filled in from reference TRBV7-8 and TRBJ1-4, reads GAGVSQSPRYKVAKRGQDVALRCDPISGHVSLFWYQQALGQGPEFLTYFQNEAQLDKSGLPSDRFFAERPEGSVSTLKIQRTQQEDSAVYLCASSFGRGNEKLFFGSGTQLSVL.

This chain joins TRBV4-2 and TRBJ1-1; D is ambiguous. The germline CDR1 and CDR2 sequences are LGHNA and YNFKEQ. V lost 6 bases and J lost 1, with 18 bases in between. CDR3 length: 16 amino acids. CDR3 residues: CASRQNVPSKNTEAFF. CDR3 bases: TGTGCCAGCAGGCAGAACGTGCCGAGTAAGAACACTGAAGCTTTCTTT.

V is TRBV7-2 and J is TRBJ2-2; maybe TRBD2 (5 bases). The CDR3 totals 14 residues. The germline gives CDR1 SGHTA, CDR2 FQGNSA. Trimming pared 2 bases from V and 5 bases from J, leaving 9 bases between. The CDR3 region has the DNA TGTGCCAGCAGCTTAAATACGGGAACCGGGGAGCTGTTTTTT. This encodes CASSLNTGTGELFF.

This rearrangement joins TRBV15 to TRBJ2-7; 9 bases are shared with TRBD1. This CDR3 spans 14 amino acids. Trimming took 6 bases from V and 5 from J; bases not matched to a gene: 8. Germline loops: CDR1 LNHNV, CDR2 YYDKDF (reference sequence). CDR3 bases: TGTGCCACCAGAAAAGACAGGGGGATGCACGAGCAGTACTTC. Its protein is CATRKDRGMHEQYF.

The chain joins TRBV4-3 to TRBJ2-1; perhaps D is TRBD1 or TRBD2 (5 bases each). Per germline, CDR1 LGHNA and CDR2 YSLEER. V lost 1 base and J lost 6, with 10 bases in between. The CDR3 loop spans 14 amino acids. This chain's CDR3 is CASSQALGTNEQFF. The CDR3 DNA reads as TGCGCCAGCAGCCAAGCCTTGGGGACCAATGAGCAGTTCTTC.

This sequence joins TRBV5-4 and TRBJ2-5; no reliable D call. With 2 bases removed from V and 2 bases from J, the gap between germline ends came to 7 bases. The germline V gene encodes CDR1 SGHNT and CDR2 YYREEE (reference sequence). The CDR3 has 13 residues. This CDR3 reads CASSFRAQETQYF. The CDR3 bases are TGTGCCAGCAGCTTTCGGGCACAAGAGACCCAGTACTTC.

The chain recombines TRBV30 with TRBJ2-1; 7 bases map to TRBD1. There are 13 residues in the CDR3. The germline CDR1 and CDR2 sequences are GTSNPN and SVGIG (reference sequence). V dropped 8 bases and J dropped 11; count of bases not matched to a gene: 15. The CDR3 loop is CAQDSSAGGKQFF. CDR3 coding DNA: TGTGCCCAAGACTCCTCCGCAGGGGGTAAGCAGTTCTTC.

This rearrangement joins TRBV15 to TRBJ2-7; D is possibly TRBD2 (5 bases). The germline V gene encodes CDR1 LNHNV and CDR2 YYDKDF (reference sequence). V was clipped by 6 bases and J by 1 base, with 7 bases between them. The CDR3 is made up of 12 amino acids. DNA for the CDR3: TGTGCCACCAGGGGCGGGTCCTACGAGCAGTACTTC. Protein sequence: CATRGGSYEQYF.